These T cell receptor beta chains were read from a single sample in a study of T cells in Graves' hyperthyroidism and ophthalmopathy. TCRdb fed the multiplex PCR reads into MiXCR, producing one record per CDR3 protein. The sample holds fewer than 600,000 distinct CDR3 sequences; about 15% are singletons and the top ten take over 11%. The material sequenced was blood. The origin of the receptors is a woman between 35 and 50 years old with Graves' hyperthyroidism. CDR3s include the opening cysteine and the closing phenylalanine or tryptophan. A D gene is named only where the DNA matches it firmly. Expanded clones are given a class, and other clones once, few, many or no size at all.

v_call,clone_size,j_call,d_call,cdr3_nt,cdr3_aa
TRBV20-1,many,TRBJ2-1,TRBD2,TGCAGTGCTAGAGACCACCTAGCGGGAGTCTACAATGAGCAGTTCTTC,CSARDHLAGVYNEQFF
TRBV9,few,TRBJ1-2,TRBD1,TGTGCCAGCAGCGTGGGACAGGACTATGGCTACACCTTC,CASSVGQDYGYTF
TRBV30,NA,TRBJ2-2,NA,TGTGCCTGGGGCTCACAGGGACCCGGGAAGCTGTTTTTT,CAWGSQGPGKLFF
TRBV5-1,few,TRBJ1-5,NA,TGCGCCCGCAGCCCGGACGGGGGTCAGCAGCATTTT,CARSPDGGQQHF
TRBV25-1,few,TRBJ2-3,TRBD1,TGTGCCAGCAGTGTGACAGGGAAAAGCACAGATACGCAGTATTTT,CASSVTGKSTDTQYF
TRBV20-1,many,TRBJ2-7,NA,TGCAGTGCGGAACAGGGTACCTACGAGCAGTACTTC,CSAEQGTYEQYF
TRBV27,NA,TRBJ2-2,TRBD1,TGTGCCAGCAGTTACTACAGGGGCGACACCGGGGAGCTGTTTTTT,CASSYYRGDTGELFF
TRBV27,many,TRBJ2-7,NA,TGTGCCAGCAGTTTAAGGGGAGGGGGGTACTACGAGCAGTACTTC,CASSLRGGGYYEQYF
TRBV10-3,few,TRBJ2-7,NA,TGTGCCATCAGTGATGGGAGAGGGGAATCCTACGAGCAGTACTTC,CAISDGRGESYEQYF
TRBV20-1,few,TRBJ1-2,TRBD1,TGCAGTGCTAGAGCCGGGACAGCTTCTAACTATGGCTACACCTTC,CSARAGTASNYGYTF
TRBV7-9,many,TRBJ2-1,NA,TGTGCCAGCAGCCCCGGGCCCTCGTCCAGGGAGCAGTTCTTC,CASSPGPSSREQFF
TRBV5-4,few,TRBJ2-1,NA,TGTGCCAGCAGCTTGTTGAGACAGGACTACAATGAGCAGTTCTTC,CASSLLRQDYNEQFF
TRBV11-2,NA,TRBJ2-1,NA,TGTGCCAGCAGCCCGTCACTAGCTTTCGGGAATGAGCAGTTCTTC,CASSPSLAFGNEQFF
TRBV5-1,many,TRBJ2-3,NA,TGCGCCAGCAGCCGACAGACAGATACGCAGTATTTT,CASSRQTDTQYF
TRBV20-1,many,TRBJ1-2,NA,TGCAGTGCTAGAGATGGTCAGAGCAAGTATGGCTACACCTTC,CSARDGQSKYGYTF
TRBV7-9,few,TRBJ2-5,NA,TGTGCCAGCAGCCCTAGGGGCCCGCACAGTCAAGAGACCCAGTACTTC,CASSPRGPHSQETQYF
TRBV6-1,many,TRBJ2-7,TRBD2,TGTGCCAGCAAAAGGGAAACAGGATTACTAGCGTCACTTTACGAGCAGTACTTC,CASKRETGLLASLYEQYF